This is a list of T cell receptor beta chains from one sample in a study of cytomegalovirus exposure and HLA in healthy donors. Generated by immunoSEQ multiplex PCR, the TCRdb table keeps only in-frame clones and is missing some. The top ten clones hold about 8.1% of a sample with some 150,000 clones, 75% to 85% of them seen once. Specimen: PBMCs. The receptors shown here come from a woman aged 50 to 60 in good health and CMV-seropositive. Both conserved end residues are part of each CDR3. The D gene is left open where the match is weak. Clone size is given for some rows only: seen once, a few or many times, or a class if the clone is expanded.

TGTGCCAGTAGTATCCAAGGGTCGGGAGCTCAGCCCCAGCATTTT CASSIQGSGAQPQHF . 15 TRBV19 . TRBJ1-5
TGTGCCAGCAGCTGGGACAGGGAGAGCGAGCAGTACTTC CASSWDRESEQYF TRBD1 13 TRBV7-2 few TRBJ2-7
TGTGCCAGCAGCTGGAGTCGGAAATCGAACACTGAAGCTTTCTTT CASSWSRKSNTEAFF . 15 TRBV5-4 . TRBJ1-1
TGTGCCAGCAGTTTGGGGGGGAGGGCAGATACGCAGTATTTT CASSLGGRADTQYF TRBD2 14 TRBV6-6 . TRBJ2-3
TGCAGCTTGAACACAGGGGGCACTGAAGCTTTCTTT CSLNTGGTEAFF TRBD1 12 TRBV29-1 . TRBJ1-1
TGTGCCAGCAGCTTAGGGAGCCGGGACTTTAACACCGGGGAGCTGTTTTTT CASSLGSRDFNTGELFF . 17 TRBV7-8 . TRBJ2-2
TGTGCCAGCAGCTTAGGCAGCCAAGAGACCCAGTACTTC CASSLGSQETQYF . 13 TRBV13 . TRBJ2-5
TGTGCCAGCAGCGTCCTTTACGAGCAGTACTTC CASSVLYEQYF . 11 TRBV7-8 . TRBJ2-7
TGTGCCAGTGGACAGGGACTAACCTACGAGCAGTACTTC CASGQGLTYEQYF . 13 TRBV6-1 few TRBJ2-7
TGTGCCAGCAGTGAATATGCGGTAGAGGGCTACACCTTC CASSEYAVEGYTF . 13 TRBV25-1 . TRBJ1-2
TGTGCCAGCGTTCCTTGGCAGGGGAACTATGGCTACACCTTC CASVPWQGNYGYTF . 14 TRBV2 . TRBJ1-2
TGTGCCAGCAGCTCCGGGGGGACAGGGTTCTACAATGAGCAGTTCTTC CASSSGGTGFYNEQFF TRBD1 16 TRBV5-4 . TRBJ2-1
TGTGCCAGCAGTTACTCATTGGGGGGGCCCCAGCATTTT CASSYSLGGPQHF . 13 TRBV6-5 . TRBJ1-5
TGTGCCAGCAGTGAAGAAGACAGGGGGCAGAGAGAGACCCAGTACTTC CASSEEDRGQRETQYF TRBD1 16 TRBV6-1 . TRBJ2-5
TGTGCTAGCAGCTTAGCGAAGGAACAGGGGGCGCGAAAGTGGAATGAAAAACTGTTTTTT CASSLAKEQGARKWNEKLFF TRBD1 20 TRBV7-7 . TRBJ1-4
TGTGCCAGCAGTTTTCTTGGTGGTTTTGGGACGGGAGAGGTCCTAACGCAGTATTTT CASSFLGGFGTGEVLTQYF . 19 TRBV28 . TRBJ2-3
TGTGCCAGCAGTTCGACGAACCTACAGGGTATCGAGGGCTACACCTTC CASSSTNLQGIEGYTF . 16 TRBV27 . TRBJ1-2
TGTGCCAGCAGCCCCCCGGGGTCGGGACTAGCCTTGAATACGCAGTATTTT CASSPPGSGLALNTQYF TRBD2 17 TRBV7-9 . TRBJ2-3
TGTGCCAGCAGTCCCCTGGGGGGAAGAGGTGAGCAGTTCTTC CASSPLGGRGEQFF . 14 TRBV27 . TRBJ2-1
TGTGCCAGCAGTGAAGCGCCAGGGGCTGTATATGGCTACACCTTC CASSEAPGAVYGYTF . 15 TRBV2 . TRBJ1-2
TGTGCCAGCAGCCGCCGGAGGGGAAGCTCCTACGAGCAGTACTTC CASSRRRGSSYEQYF . 15 TRBV11-1 . TRBJ2-7
TGCGCCAGCAGCCAAGATTATCGTGGGCAGGGTGGGTTCGGCTACACCTTC CASSQDYRGQGGFGYTF . 17 TRBV4-3 once TRBJ1-2
TGTGCCAGCAGCTTAAAGCCCCGGGGAGAAGCTTTCTTT CASSLKPRGEAFF . 13 TRBV7-3 . TRBJ1-1
TGCGCCAGCAGCCAAGATGGCGCGGGGGCCGGTGAGCAGTTCTTC CASSQDGAGAGEQFF . 15 TRBV4-1 . TRBJ2-1
TGTGCCAGCAGGGGACATTTGAATGAAAAACTGTTTTTT CASRGHLNEKLFF . 13 TRBV19 . TRBJ1-4
TGTGCCAGCAGTCGTCACCGCGGGGCGTACTTCTTC CASSRHRGAYFF . 12 TRBV28 . TRBJ1-2
TGTGCCAGCAGCTTAACGTATTCGCGGCGCACAGATACGCAGTATTTT CASSLTYSRRTDTQYF . 16 TRBV7-3 . TRBJ2-3
TGTGCCAGCAGTTTCGGAGGGAACACTGAAGCTTTCTTT CASSFGGNTEAFF . 13 TRBV27 . TRBJ1-1
TGTGCCAGCAGTGTGGCTAGCACCTGGACCGGGGAGCTGTTTTTT CASSVASTWTGELFF . 15 TRBV27 . TRBJ2-2
TGTGCCAGCAGTGGGAGCGGGGGCTCCTACAATGAGCAGTTCTTC CASSGSGGSYNEQFF TRBD2 15 TRBV2 . TRBJ2-1
TGTGCCAGTAAAGGGGACAGGGGGGCCCGTGCTCAGCCCCAGCATTTT CASKGDRGARAQPQHF TRBD1 16 TRBV19 . TRBJ1-5
TGCGCCAGCAGCCATGGACAGGGAGCAACTAATGAAAAACTGTTTTTT CASSHGQGATNEKLFF TRBD1 16 TRBV5-1 once TRBJ1-4
TGCGCCAGCAGCTTGGCTCTTGACGGGAACTATGGCTACACCTTC CASSLALDGNYGYTF . 15 TRBV5-1 . TRBJ1-2
TGCGCCAGCAGCTTGTCACAGGTGAACTACAATGAGCAGTTCTTC CASSLSQVNYNEQFF . 15 TRBV5-1 . TRBJ2-1
TGCGCCAGCAGCTTGGCCAGGACGGCTAGCGGGAGGCTCTCAGATACGCAGTATTTT CASSLARTASGRLSDTQYF TRBD2 19 TRBV5-1 . TRBJ2-3
TGTGCCAGCAGCTTAGCCAGGACTAGCGGGGGGGCCGGTGAGCAGTTCTTC CASSLARTSGGAGEQFF TRBD2 17 TRBV7-2 . TRBJ2-1
TGTGCCAGCAGCTTTTGGCGGACTGAAGCTTTCTTT CASSFWRTEAFF . 12 TRBV5-4 . TRBJ1-1
TGTGCCAGCAGCCGCGGGATTGGAGAGACCCAGTACTTC CASSRGIGETQYF . 13 TRBV7-3 . TRBJ2-5
TGTGCCAGCAGCTTAGGCGAACGAAGCTCCTACGAGCAGTACTTC CASSLGERSSYEQYF . 15 TRBV7-9 . TRBJ2-7
TGTGCCAGCAGTGAAGCGATACAGACCTACGAGCAGTACTTC CASSEAIQTYEQYF . 14 TRBV6-1 . TRBJ2-7
TGTGCCAGCATCTGGAGAAGTCGGAGGGAGACCCAGTACTTC CASIWRSRRETQYF . 14 TRBV9 . TRBJ2-5
TGTGCCAGCTCCACAGGGGGCTGGGGCACTGAAGCTTTCTTT CASSTGGWGTEAFF TRBD1 14 TRBV6-1 . TRBJ1-1
TGCGCCAGCAGCCCAACTAGCGGGATCAATGAGCAGTTCTTC CASSPTSGINEQFF TRBD2 14 TRBV5-1 . TRBJ2-1
TGTGCCAGCGTTAGCGGGAGTGGCACAGATACGCAGTATTTT CASVSGSGTDTQYF TRBD2 14 TRBV28 . TRBJ2-3
TGTGCCAGCAGCTCCGGACAGCTGTATGGCTACACCTTC CASSSGQLYGYTF . 13 TRBV7-2 . TRBJ1-2
TGTGCCAGCAGCATACGGACAGTTTCAACTAATGAAAAACTGTTTTTT CASSIRTVSTNEKLFF . 16 TRBV5-4 . TRBJ1-4